The 6 T cell receptor beta chains in this list originate from one sample, sequenced in a study of T cell changes during pregnancy in multiple sclerosis. Here immunoSEQ multiplex PCR was the method, and the copy in TCRdb shows in-frame clones only, minus some. The table lists 100,000 to 110,000 clones, about nine tenths of them singletons, with about 1.8% in the top ten. Sequences were derived from peripheral blood, sampled after pregnancy. These receptors originate from a female donor with multiple sclerosis, enrolled in a pregnancy study.

This chain joins TRBV5-5 and TRBJ1-3, with D maybe TRBD1 (5 bases). V lost 4 bases, J lost 4 bases, and 15 bases lay in between. Germline CDR1 SGHKS, CDR2 YYEKEE (reference sequence). The CDR3 extends over 15 amino acids. In DNA form, the CDR3 reads TGTGCCAGCAGCATTCAGGGCGCCACGGGAAACACCATATATTTT. Protein sequence: CASSIQGATGNTIYF.

The genes are TRBV5-6 and TRBJ2-4; 10 positions match TRBD2. This CDR3 comprises 16 residues. Per germline, CDR1 SGHDT and CDR2 YYEEEE. V gave up 0 bases and J gave up 4 bases; unmatched junction bases: 4. The CDR3 bases are TGTGCCAGCAGCTTGGGGAGCGGGGGGGCAAAAAACATTCAGTACTTC. Translation: CASSLGSGGAKNIQYF.

The J gene is TRBJ2-5, the V gene TRBV7-3, with TRBD1 identical over 8 bases. V was clipped by 5 bases and J by 4 bases; unmatched bases: 9. Germline CDR1 and CDR2: SGHTA and FQGTGA. CDR3 length equals 15 residues. The CDR3 coding sequence is TGTGCCAGCAGCCAGAGGGCAGGGGGCGGAGAGACCCAGTACTTC. Translation: CASSQRAGGGETQYF.

The chain recombines TRBV5-1 with TRBJ1-1; no definite D call. CDR1 is SGHRS, CDR2 YFSETQ, per germline. The V gene lost 1 base and the J gene lost 1 base, with 11 bases spanning the gap. The CDR3 has 15 amino acids. The CDR3 DNA is TGCGCCAGCAGCTTGAATACAGATTGGAACACTGAAGCTTTCTTT. Protein product: CASSLNTDWNTEAFF.

This chain uses TRBV29-1 with TRBJ1-1, with 8 bases matching TRBD1. Per the germline V gene, CDR1 is SQVTM and CDR2 is ANQGSEA. With 6 bases clipped from V and 10 bases from J, the junction kept 7 bases outside the gene matches. There are 11 residues in the CDR3. In nucleotides, the CDR3 is TGCAGCGTATCAGGGGGCCAGCTAGCTTTCTTT. Protein sequence: CSVSGGQLAFF. The variable domain in full, with the rest retrieved from reference TRBV29-1 and TRBJ1-1, is SAVISQKPSRDICQRGTSLTIQCQVDSQVTMMFWYRQQPGQSLTLIATANQGSEATYESGFVIDKFPISRPNLTFSTLTVSNMSPEDSSIYLCSVSGGQLAFFGQGTRLTVV.

The chain employs TRBV5-1 and TRBJ2-5; D may be TRBD1 (6 bases). Looked up from germline, CDR1 is SGHRS and CDR2 is YFSETQ. V gave up 4 bases and J gave up 5 bases, with 18 bases separating them. This CDR3 is built from 15 residues. This CDR3 is CASSPSGALRETQYF. In nucleotides, the CDR3 is TGCGCCAGCAGCCCGTCAGGGGCTCTGAGGGAGACCCAGTACTTC.